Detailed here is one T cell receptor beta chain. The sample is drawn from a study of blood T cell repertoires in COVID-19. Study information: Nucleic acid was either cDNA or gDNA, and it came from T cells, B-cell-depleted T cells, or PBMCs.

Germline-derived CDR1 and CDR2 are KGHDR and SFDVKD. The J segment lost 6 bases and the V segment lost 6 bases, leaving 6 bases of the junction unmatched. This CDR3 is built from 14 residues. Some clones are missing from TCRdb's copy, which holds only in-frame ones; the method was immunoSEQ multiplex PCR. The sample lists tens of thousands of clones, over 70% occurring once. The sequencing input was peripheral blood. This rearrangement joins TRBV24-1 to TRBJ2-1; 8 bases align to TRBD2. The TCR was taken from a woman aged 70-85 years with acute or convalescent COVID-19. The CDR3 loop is CATSSGGRTNEQFF. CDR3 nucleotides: TGTGCCACCAGTTCGGGGGGGCGGACCAATGAGCAGTTCTTC.